This T cell receptor beta chain was sequenced during a study of technical replicates of blood from several donors. The table came from immunoSEQ multiplex PCR; TCRdb's copy has only in-frame clones and leaves some out. Among roughly 76,000 clones listed, 80% to 90% were seen once. With 10 bases clipped from V and 3 bases from J, the junction kept 12 bases outside the gene matches. Germline V CDR1 and CDR2: MNHEY, SMNVEV (reference sequence). The CDR3 has 14 amino acids. The TCR comes from a human donor in good health. Some clones in this sample may be carry-over from other donors' samples. The chain employs TRBV27 and TRBJ2-7, with 7 bases aligning to TRBD1. The sequenced sample consisted of PBMCs. The CDR3 spells CATPKTGTDYEQYF. The CDR3 coding sequence is TGTGCCACGCCAAAGACCGGGACAGACTACGAGCAGTACTTC.